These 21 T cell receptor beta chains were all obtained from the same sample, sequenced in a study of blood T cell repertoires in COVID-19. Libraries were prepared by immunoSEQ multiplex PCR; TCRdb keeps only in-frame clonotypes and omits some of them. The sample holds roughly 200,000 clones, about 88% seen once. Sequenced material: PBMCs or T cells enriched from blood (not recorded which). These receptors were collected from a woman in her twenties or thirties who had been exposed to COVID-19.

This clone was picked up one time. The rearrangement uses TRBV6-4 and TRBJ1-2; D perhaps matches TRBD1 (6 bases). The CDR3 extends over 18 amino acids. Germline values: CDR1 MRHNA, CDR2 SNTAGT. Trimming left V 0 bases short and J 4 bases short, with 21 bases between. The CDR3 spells CASSDSTTTLGGPYGYTF. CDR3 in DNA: TGTGCCAGCAGTGACTCGACGACGACCCTGGGGGGGCCCTATGGCTACACCTTC.

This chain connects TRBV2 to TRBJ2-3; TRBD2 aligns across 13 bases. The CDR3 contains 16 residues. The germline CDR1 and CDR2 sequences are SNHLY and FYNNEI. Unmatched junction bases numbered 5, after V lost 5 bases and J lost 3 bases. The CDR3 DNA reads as TGTGCCAGCAGTCCGGGACTAGCGGGATCTACAGATACGCAGTATTTT. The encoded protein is CASSPGLAGSTDTQYF.

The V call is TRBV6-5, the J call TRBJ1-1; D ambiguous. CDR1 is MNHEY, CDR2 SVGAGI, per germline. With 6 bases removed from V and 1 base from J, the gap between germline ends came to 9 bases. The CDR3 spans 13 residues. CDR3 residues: CASRRQENTEAFF. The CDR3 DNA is TGTGCCAGCAGGCGCCAGGAGAACACTGAAGCTTTCTTT.

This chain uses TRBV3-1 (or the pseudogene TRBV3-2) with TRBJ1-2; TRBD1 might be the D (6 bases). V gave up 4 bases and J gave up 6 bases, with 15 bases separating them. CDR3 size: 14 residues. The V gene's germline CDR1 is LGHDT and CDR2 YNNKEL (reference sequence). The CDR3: CASSLQGATHGYTF. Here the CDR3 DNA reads TGTGCCAGCAGCCTACAGGGTGCCACCCATGGCTACACCTTC.

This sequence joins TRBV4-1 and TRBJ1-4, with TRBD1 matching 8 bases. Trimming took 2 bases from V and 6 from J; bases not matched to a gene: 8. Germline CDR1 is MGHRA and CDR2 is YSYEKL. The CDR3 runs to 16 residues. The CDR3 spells CASSQRAGGSHEKLFF. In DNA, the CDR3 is TGCGCCAGCAGCCAACGAGCAGGGGGCAGCCATGAAAAACTGTTTTTT.

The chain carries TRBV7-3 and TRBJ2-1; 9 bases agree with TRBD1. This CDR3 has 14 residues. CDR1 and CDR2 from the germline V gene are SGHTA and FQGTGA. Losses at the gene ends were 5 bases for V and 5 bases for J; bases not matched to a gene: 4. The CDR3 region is CASSRDRADNEQFF. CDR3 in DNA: TGTGCCAGCAGCAGGGACAGGGCGGACAATGAGCAGTTCTTC.

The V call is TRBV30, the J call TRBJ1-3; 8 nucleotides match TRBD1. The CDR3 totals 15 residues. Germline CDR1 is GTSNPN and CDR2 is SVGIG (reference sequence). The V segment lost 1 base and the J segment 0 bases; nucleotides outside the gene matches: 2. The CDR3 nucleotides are TGTGCCTGGAGTGGGGACAGGCTCTCTGGAAACACCATATATTTT. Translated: CAWSGDRLSGNTIYF. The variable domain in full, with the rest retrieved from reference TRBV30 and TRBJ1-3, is SQTIHQWPATLVQPVGSPLSLECTVEGTSNPNLYWYRQAAGRGLQLLFYSVGIGQISSEVPQNLSASRPQDRQFILSSKKLLLSDSGFYLCAWSGDRLSGNTIYFGEGSWLTVV.

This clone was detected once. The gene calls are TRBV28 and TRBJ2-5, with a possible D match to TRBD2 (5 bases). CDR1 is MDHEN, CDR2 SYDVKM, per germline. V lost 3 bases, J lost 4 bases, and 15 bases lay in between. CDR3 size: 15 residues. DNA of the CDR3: TGTGCCAGCAGTTTCCTCAGCGGCCTCCCAGAGACCCAGTACTTC. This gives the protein CASSFLSGLPETQYF.

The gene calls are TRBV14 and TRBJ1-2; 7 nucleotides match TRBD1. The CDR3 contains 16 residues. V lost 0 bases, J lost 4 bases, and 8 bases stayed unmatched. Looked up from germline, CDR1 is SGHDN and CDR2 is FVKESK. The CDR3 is CASSQDLRGESYGYTF. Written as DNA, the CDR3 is TGTGCCAGCAGCCAAGATCTCAGGGGGGAATCCTATGGCTACACCTTC.

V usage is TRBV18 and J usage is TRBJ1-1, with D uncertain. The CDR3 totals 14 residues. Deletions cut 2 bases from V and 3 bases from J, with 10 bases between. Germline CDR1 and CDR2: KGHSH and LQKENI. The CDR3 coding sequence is TGTGCCAGCTCACCATTCCCTACGGACACTGAAGCTTTCTTT. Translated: CASSPFPTDTEAFF.

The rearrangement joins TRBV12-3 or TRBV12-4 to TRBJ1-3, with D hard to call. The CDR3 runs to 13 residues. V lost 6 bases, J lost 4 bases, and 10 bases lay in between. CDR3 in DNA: TGTGCCAGCAGCCGACTTGCGGGAAACACCATATATTTT. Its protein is CASSRLAGNTIYF.

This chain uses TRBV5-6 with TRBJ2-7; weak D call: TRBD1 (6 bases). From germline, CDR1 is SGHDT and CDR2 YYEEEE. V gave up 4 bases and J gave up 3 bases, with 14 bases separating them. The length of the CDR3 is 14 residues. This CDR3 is CASSTMTGSYEQYF. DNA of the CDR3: TGTGCCAGCAGCACAATGACAGGCAGCTACGAGCAGTACTTC.

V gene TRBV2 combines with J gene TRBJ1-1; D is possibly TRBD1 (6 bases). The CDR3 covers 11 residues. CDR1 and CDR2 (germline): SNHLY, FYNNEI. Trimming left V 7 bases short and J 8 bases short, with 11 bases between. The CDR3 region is CASKIQGEAFF. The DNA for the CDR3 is TGTGCCAGCAAGATACAGGGAGAAGCTTTCTTT.

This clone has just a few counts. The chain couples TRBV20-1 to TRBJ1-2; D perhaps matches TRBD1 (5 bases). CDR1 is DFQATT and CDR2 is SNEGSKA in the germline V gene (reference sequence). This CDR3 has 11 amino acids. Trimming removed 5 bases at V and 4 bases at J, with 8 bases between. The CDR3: CSAQGPYGYTF. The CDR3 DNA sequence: TGCAGTGCTCAGGGCCCCTATGGCTACACCTTC.

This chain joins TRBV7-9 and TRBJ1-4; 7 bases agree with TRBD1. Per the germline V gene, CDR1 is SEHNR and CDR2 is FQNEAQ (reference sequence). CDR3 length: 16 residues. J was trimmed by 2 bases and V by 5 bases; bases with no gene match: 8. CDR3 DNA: TGTGCCAGCAGCGGCACAGGGGTGGGTACTAATGAAAAACTGTTTTTT. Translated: CASSGTGVGTNEKLFF.

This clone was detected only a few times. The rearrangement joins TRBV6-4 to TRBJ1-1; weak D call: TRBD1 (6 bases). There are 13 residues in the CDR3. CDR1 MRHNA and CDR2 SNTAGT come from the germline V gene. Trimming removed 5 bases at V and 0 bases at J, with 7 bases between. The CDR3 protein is CASSTGLNTEAFF. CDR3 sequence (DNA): TGTGCCAGCAGTACAGGGTTGAACACTGAAGCTTTCTTT.

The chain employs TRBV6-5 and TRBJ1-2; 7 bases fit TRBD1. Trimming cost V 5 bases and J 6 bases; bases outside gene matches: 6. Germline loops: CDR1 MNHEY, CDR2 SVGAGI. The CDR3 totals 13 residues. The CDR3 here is CASSPDRADGYTF. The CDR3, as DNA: TGTGCCAGCAGTCCAGACAGGGCCGATGGCTACACCTTC.

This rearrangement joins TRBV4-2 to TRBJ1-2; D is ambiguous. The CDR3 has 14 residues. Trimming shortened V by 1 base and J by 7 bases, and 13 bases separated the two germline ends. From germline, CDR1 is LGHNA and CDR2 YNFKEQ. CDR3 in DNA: TGTGCCAGCAGCCAAGTATCGGGTGTAGGTGGCTACACCTTC. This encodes CASSQVSGVGGYTF.

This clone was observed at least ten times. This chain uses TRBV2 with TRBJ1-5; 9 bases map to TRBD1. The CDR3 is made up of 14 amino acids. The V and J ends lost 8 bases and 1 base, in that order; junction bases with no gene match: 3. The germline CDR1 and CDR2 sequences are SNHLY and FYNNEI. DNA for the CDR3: TGTGCCAGCGGGACAGGGTTAAGCAATCAGCCCCAGCATTTT. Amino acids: CASGTGLSNQPQHF.

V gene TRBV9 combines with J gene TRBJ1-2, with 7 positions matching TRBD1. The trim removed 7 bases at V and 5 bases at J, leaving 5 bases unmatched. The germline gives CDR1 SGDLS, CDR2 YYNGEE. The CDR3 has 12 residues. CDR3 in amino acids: CASRQGQYGYTF. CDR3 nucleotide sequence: TGTGCCAGCCGACAGGGTCAATATGGCTACACCTTC.

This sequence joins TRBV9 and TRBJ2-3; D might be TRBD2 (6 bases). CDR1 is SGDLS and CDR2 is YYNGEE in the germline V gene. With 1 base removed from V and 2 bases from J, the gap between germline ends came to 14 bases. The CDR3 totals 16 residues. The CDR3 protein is CASSVSRGWDTDTQYF. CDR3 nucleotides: TGTGCCAGCAGCGTATCACGGGGGTGGGACACAGATACGCAGTATTTT. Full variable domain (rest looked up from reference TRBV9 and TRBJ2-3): DSGVTQTPKHLITATGQRVTLRCSPRSGDLSVYWYQQSLDQGLQFLIQYYNGEERAKGNILERFSAQQFPDLHSELNLSSLELGDSALYFCASSVSRGWDTDTQYFGPGTRLTVL.